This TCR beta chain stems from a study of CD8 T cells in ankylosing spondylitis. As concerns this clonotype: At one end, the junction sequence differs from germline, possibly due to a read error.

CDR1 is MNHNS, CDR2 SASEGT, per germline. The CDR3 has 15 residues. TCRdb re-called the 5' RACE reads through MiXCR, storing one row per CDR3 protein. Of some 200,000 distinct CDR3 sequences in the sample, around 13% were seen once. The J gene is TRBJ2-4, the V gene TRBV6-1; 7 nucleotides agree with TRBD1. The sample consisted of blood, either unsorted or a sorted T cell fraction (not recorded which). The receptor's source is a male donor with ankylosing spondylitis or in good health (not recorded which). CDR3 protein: CASREDRDPKNIQYF. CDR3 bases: TGTGCCAGCAGAGAAGACAGGGACCCCAAAAACATTCAGTACTTC.